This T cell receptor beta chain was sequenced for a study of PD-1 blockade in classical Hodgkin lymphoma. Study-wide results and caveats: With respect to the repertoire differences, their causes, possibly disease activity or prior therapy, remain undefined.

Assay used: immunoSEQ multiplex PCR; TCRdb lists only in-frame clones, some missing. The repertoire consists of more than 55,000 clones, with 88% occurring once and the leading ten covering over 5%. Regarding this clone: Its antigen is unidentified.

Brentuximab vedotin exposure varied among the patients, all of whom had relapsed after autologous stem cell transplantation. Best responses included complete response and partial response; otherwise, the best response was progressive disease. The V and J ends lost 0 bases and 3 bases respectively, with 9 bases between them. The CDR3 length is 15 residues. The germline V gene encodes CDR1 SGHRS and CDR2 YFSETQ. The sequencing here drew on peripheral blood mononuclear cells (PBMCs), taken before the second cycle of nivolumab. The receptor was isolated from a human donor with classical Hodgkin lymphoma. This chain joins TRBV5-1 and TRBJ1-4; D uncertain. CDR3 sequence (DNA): TGCGCCAGCAGCTTGGAGATGAGGGCTAATGAAAAACTGTTTTTT. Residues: CASSLEMRANEKLFF. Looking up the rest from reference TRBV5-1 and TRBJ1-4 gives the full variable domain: KAGVTQTPRYLIKTRGQQVTLSCSPISGHRSVSWYQQTPGQGLQFLFEYFSETQRNKGNFPGRFSGRQFSNSRSEMNVSTLELGDSALYLCASSLEMRANEKLFFGSGTQLSVL.